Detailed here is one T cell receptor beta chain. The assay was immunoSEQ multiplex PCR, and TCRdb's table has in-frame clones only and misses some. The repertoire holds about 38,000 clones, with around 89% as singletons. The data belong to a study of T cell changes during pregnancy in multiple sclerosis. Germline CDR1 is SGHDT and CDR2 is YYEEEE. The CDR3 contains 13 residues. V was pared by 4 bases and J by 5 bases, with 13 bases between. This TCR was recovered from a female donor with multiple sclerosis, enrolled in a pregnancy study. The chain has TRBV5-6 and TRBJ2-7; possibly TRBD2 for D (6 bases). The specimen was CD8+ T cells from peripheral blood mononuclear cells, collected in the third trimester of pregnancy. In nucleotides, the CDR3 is TGTGCCAGCAGCATTCCCTCGGGGGACGAGCAGTACTTC. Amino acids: CASSIPSGDEQYF.